This T cell receptor (beta chain) derives from a study of blood T cells in healthy people across ages. Study-wide findings and caveats: Per million T cells, TCR beta diversity dropped about linearly as age rose.

Ranging in age from roughly 6 to 95, the donors were healthy Caucasian individuals from Russia. Then a second PCR, running about 7 to 11 cycles, was carried out with a sample-barcoded 5' primer and a J-beta primer mix. Every molecule of cDNA carried a tag from a template-switch adaptor with 12 random nucleotides. In TCRdb, the 5' RACE reads were re-called with MiXCR into one record per CDR3 protein. The sample shows hundreds of thousands of distinct CDR3 sequences, roughly 50% of them seen only once. This clonotype was counted many times. As yet, its antigen is unknown. Germline V gives CDR1 SGDLS, CDR2 YYNGEE. V was shortened by 4 bases and J by 3 bases, with 11 bases between the two germline ends. The length of the CDR3 is 15 residues.

The source material was blood. The TCR comes from a middle-aged man in good health. The chain employs TRBV9 and TRBJ2-6; the D gene is possibly TRBD1 (5 bases). The CDR3 coding sequence is TGTGCCAGCAGCCCCGGACATCTTGGGGCCAACGTCCTGACTTTC. This gives the protein CASSPGHLGANVLTF. The variable domain in full, with the rest retrieved from reference TRBV9 and TRBJ2-6, is DSGVTQTPKHLITATGQRVTLRCSPRSGDLSVYWYQQSLDQGLQFLIQYYNGEERAKGNILERFSAQQFPDLHSELNLSSLELGDSALYFCASSPGHLGANVLTFGAGSRLTVL.